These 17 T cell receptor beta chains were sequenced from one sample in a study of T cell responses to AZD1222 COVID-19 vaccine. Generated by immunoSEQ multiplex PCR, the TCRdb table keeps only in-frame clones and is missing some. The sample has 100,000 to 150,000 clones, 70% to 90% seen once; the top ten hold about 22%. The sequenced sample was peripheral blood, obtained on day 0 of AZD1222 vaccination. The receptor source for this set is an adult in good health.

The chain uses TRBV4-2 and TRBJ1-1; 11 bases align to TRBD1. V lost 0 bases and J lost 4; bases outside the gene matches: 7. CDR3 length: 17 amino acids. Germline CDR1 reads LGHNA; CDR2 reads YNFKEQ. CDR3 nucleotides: TGTGCCAGCAGCCAAGAAGGGGACAGGGGGTATGCCACTGAAGCTTTCTTT. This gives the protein CASSQEGDRGYATEAFF.

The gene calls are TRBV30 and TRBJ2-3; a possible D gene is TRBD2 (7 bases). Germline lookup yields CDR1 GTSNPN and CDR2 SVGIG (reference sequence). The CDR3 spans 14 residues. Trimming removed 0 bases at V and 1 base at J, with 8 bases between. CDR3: CAWSVGGGTDTQYF. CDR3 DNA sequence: TGTGCCTGGAGTGTAGGGGGGGGCACAGATACGCAGTATTTT.

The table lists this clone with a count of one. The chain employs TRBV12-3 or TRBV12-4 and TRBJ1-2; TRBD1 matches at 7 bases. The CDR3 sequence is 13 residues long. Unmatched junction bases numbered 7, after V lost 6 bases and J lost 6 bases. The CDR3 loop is CASRPGQSNGYTF. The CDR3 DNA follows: TGTGCCAGCAGACCGGGACAGTCAAATGGCTACACCTTC.

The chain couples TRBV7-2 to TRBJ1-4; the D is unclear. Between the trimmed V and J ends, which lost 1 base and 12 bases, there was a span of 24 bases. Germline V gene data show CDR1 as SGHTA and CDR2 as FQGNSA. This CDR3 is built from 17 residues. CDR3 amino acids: CASSLGQPGTGNLELFF. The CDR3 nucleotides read TGTGCCAGCAGCTTAGGCCAACCGGGAACCGGAAATTTGGAACTGTTTTTT.

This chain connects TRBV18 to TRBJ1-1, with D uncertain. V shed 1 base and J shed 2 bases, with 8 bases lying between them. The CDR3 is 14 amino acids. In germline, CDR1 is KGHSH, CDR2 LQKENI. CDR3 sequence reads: CASSPRTRNTEAFF. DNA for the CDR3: TGTGCCAGCTCACCACGGACGCGAAACACTGAAGCTTTCTTT.

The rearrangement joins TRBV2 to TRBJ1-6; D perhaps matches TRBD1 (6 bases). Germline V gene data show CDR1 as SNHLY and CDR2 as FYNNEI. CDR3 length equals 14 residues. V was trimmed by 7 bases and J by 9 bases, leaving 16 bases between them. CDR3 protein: CASTPGDRISPLHF. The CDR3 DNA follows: TGTGCCAGCACCCCGGGCGACAGGATTTCACCCCTCCACTTT.

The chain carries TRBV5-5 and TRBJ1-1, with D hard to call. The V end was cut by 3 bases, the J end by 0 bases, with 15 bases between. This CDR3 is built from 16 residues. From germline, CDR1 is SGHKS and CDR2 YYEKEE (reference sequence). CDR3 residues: CASSSEVWRMNTEAFF. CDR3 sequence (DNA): TGTGCCAGCAGCTCGGAGGTCTGGAGGATGAACACTGAAGCTTTCTTT.

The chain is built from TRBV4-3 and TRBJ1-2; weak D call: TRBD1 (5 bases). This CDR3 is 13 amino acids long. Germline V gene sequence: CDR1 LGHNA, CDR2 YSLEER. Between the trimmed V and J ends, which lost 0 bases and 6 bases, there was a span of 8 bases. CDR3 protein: CASSQDLGDGYTF. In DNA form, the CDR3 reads TGCGCCAGCAGCCAAGATCTAGGGGATGGCTACACCTTC.

CDR3 DNA: TGTGCCAGCAGCTCCACTATTGGGGGCAATCAGCCCCAGCATTTT. This sequence encodes CASSSTIGGNQPQHF. The rearrangement links TRBV7-9 to TRBJ1-5; D gene unclear. The CDR3 has 15 amino acids. Between the trimmed V and J ends, which lost 4 bases and 2 bases, there was a span of 12 bases. CDR1 and CDR2 (germline): SEHNR, FQNEAQ (reference sequence).

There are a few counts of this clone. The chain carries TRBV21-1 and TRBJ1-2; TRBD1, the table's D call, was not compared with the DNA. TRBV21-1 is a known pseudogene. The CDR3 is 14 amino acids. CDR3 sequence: CANPGMTGNYGYTF. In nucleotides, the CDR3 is TGTGCCAACCCTGGGATGACAGGGAACTATGGCTACACCTTC.

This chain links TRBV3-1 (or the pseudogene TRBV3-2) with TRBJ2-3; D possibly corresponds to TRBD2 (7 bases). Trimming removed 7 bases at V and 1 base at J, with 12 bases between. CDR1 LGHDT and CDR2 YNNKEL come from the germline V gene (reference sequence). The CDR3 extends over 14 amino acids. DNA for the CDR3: TGTGCCAGCACGCGGGGGCCTGGCACAGATACGCAGTATTTT. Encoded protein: CASTRGPGTDTQYF.

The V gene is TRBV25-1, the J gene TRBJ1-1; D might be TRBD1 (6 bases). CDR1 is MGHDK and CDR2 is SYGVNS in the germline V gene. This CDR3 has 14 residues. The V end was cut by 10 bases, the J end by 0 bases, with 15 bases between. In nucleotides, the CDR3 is TGTGCCACCTCGCTACAGGGATTGAACACTGAAGCTTTCTTT. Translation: CATSLQGLNTEAFF.

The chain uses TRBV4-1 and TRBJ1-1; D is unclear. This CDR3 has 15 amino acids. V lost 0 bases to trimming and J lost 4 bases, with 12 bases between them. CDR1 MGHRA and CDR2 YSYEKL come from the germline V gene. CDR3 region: CASSQDSVRGTEAFF. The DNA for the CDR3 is TGCGCCAGCAGCCAAGATAGCGTACGGGGCACTGAAGCTTTCTTT.

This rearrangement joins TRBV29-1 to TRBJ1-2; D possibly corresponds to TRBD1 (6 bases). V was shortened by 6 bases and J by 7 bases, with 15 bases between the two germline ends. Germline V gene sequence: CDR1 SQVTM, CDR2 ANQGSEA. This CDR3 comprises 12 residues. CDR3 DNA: TGCAGCGTGGTGGGGGGCACTAGTGGCTACACCTTC. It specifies CSVVGGTSGYTF.

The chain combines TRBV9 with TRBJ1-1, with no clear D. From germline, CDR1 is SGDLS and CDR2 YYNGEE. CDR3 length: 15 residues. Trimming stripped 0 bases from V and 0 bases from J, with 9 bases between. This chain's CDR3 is CASSVGEGMNTEAFF. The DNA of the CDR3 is TGTGCCAGCAGCGTAGGGGAGGGAATGAACACTGAAGCTTTCTTT.

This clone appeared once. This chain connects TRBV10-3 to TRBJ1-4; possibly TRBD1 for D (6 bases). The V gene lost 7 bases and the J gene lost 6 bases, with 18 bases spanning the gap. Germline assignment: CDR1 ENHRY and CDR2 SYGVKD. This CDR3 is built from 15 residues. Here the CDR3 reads CAINFLQGLDEKLFF. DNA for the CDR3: TGTGCCATCAACTTTTTACAGGGTTTAGATGAAAAACTGTTTTTT.

The CDR3 region has the DNA TGCGCCAGCAGCTTGCGGGGGGAGCGGCCCCAGCATTTT. It specifies CASSLRGERPQHF. The V call is TRBV5-1, the J call TRBJ1-5, with D perhaps matching TRBD1 (5 bases). V shed 1 base and J shed 9 bases, with 11 bases lying between them. Germline V lookup: CDR1 SGHRS, CDR2 YFSETQ. CDR3 length: 13 amino acids. The full variable domain, rest sourced from reference TRBV5-1 and TRBJ1-5, is KAGVTQTPRYLIKTRGQQVTLSCSPISGHRSVSWYQQTPGQGLQFLFEYFSETQRNKGNFPGRFSGRQFSNSRSEMNVSTLELGDSALYLCASSLRGERPQHFGDGTRLSIL.